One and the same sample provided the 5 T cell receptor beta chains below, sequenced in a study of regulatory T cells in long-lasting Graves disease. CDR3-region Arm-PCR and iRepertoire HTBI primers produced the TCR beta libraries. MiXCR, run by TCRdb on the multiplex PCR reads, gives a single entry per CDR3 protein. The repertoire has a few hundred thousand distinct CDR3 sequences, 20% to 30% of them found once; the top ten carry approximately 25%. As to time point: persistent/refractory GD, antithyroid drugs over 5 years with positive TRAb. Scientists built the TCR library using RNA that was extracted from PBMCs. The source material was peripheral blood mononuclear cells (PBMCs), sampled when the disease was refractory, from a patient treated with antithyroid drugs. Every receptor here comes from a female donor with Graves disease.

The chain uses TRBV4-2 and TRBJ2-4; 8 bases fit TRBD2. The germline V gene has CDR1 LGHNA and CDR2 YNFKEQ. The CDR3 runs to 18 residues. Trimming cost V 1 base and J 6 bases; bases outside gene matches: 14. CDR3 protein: CASSQGGGSGIPGNIQYF. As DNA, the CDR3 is TGTGCCAGCAGCCAAGGGGGGGGTAGCGGGATTCCCGGAAACATTCAGTACTTC.

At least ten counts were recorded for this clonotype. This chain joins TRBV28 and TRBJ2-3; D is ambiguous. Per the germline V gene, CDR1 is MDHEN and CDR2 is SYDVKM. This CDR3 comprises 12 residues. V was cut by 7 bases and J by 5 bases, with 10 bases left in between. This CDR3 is CASIAPGDTQYF. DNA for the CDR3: TGTGCCAGCATCGCCCCGGGAGATACGCAGTATTTT.

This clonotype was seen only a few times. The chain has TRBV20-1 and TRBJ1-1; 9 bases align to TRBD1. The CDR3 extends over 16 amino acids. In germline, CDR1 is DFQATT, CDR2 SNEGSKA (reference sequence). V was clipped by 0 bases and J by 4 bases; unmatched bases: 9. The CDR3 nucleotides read TGCAGTGCTAGAGATCTGGGGACAGGGAAGAGCACTGAAGCTTTCTTT. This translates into CSARDLGTGKSTEAFF.

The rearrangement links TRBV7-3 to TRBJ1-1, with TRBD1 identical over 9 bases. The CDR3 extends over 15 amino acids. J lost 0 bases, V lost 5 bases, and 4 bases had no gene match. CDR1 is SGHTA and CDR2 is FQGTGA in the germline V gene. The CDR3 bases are TGTGCCAGCAGCCAAGGACAGGGGATGAACACTGAAGCTTTCTTT. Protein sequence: CASSQGQGMNTEAFF.

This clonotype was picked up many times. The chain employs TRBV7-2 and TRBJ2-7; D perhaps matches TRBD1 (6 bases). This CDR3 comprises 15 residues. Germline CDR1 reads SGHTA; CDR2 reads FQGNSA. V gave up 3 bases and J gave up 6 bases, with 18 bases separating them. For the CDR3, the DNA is TGTGCCAGCAGCTTCCCCAAGGGACAAAACGGCGAGCAGTACTTC. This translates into CASSFPKGQNGEQYF.